What follows are 17 T cell receptor beta chains derived from one specimen sequenced in a study of OX40 agonist ivuxolimab in advanced cancers. The data were produced by immunoSEQ multiplex PCR, yet TCRdb's version contains in-frame clones alone and is incomplete. The sample has 150,000 to 170,000 clones; approximately 94% are singletons. Sequencing was performed on CD4+ or CD8+ T cells sorted from blood, taken in a trial of the OX40 agonist ivuxolimab. These receptors were collected from an adult with an advanced solid tumor such as melanoma, head and neck, liver or kidney cancer.

V is TRBV7-2 and J is TRBJ1-2; D ambiguous. CDR1 is SGHTA and CDR2 is FQGNSA in the germline V gene. This CDR3 is 14 amino acids long. Trimming pared 5 bases from V and 0 bases from J, leaving 10 bases between. CDR3 amino acids: CASSPSITNYGYTF. The CDR3 DNA reads TGTGCCAGCAGCCCCTCCATTACTAACTATGGCTACACCTTC. The full variable domain, rest sourced from reference TRBV7-2 and TRBJ1-2, is GAGVSQSPSNKVTEKGKDVELRCDPISGHTALYWYRQSLGQGLEFLIYFQGNSAPDKSGLPSDRFSAERTGGSVSTLTIQRTQQEDSAVYLCASSPSITNYGYTFGSGTRLTVV.

This clone was found a few times. CDR3 DNA: TGTGCCAGCAGCTTAGTTGGGGGGGCAGATACGCAGTATTTT. As protein: CASSLVGGADTQYF. The chain employs TRBV7-2 and TRBJ2-3; 7 bases are a match to TRBD2. V gave up 1 base and J gave up 4 bases; unmatched junction bases: 2. This CDR3 region has 14 residues. The germline CDR1 and CDR2 sequences are SGHTA and FQGNSA. Supplemented by reference TRBV7-2 and TRBJ2-3, the full variable domain reads GAGVSQSPSNKVTEKGKDVELRCDPISGHTALYWYRQSLGQGLEFLIYFQGNSAPDKSGLPSDRFSAERTGGSVSTLTIQRTQQEDSAVYLCASSLVGGADTQYFGPGTRLTVL.

The rearrangement joins TRBV2 to TRBJ2-4; TRBD2 might be the D (7 bases). Looked up from germline, CDR1 is SNHLY and CDR2 is FYNNEI. The length of the CDR3 is 19 residues. With 6 bases removed from V and 2 bases from J, the gap between germline ends came to 26 bases. CDR3 sequence reads: CASRGGLGREQVSKNIQYF. The CDR3 nucleotides read TGTGCCAGCAGGGGGGGCCTTGGGAGGGAACAAGTATCCAAAAACATTCAGTACTTC.

The gene calls are TRBV9 and TRBJ1-3; D gene uncertain. Germline CDR1 is SGDLS and CDR2 is YYNGEE. The CDR3 loop spans 13 amino acids. Trimming took 4 bases from V and 0 from J, leaving 5 bases between them. CDR3 sequence: CASSPSSGNTIYF. In nucleotides, the CDR3 is TGTGCCAGCAGCCCCAGCTCTGGAAACACCATATATTTT.

The chain carries TRBV27 and TRBJ1-2; tentative D call: TRBD1 (6 bases). CDR1 and CDR2 from the germline V gene are MNHEY and SMNVEV (reference sequence). V was clipped by 5 bases and J by 4 bases, with 17 bases between them. The CDR3 has 15 residues. CDR3 coding DNA: TGTGCCAGCAGTCCGGGACATACGGCGGTCTATGGCTACACCTTC. Its protein product is CASSPGHTAVYGYTF.

The CDR3 DNA reads TGTGCCAGCAGCTTGTACAGGGCCAAGGATCAGCCCCAGCATTTT. Translation: CASSLYRAKDQPQHF. The chain joins TRBV5-4 to TRBJ1-5, with D perhaps TRBD1 (6 bases). Trimming took off 1 base at V and 5 bases at J, with 13 bases between the two ends. CDR1 and CDR2 from the germline V gene are SGHNT and YYREEE (reference sequence). CDR3 length: 15 amino acids.

J is TRBJ1-4 and V is TRBV30, with TRBD1 matching 8 bases. V gave up 0 bases and J gave up 10 bases; unmatched junction bases: 7. CDR1 and CDR2 (germline): GTSNPN, SVGIG (reference sequence). The CDR3 covers 14 residues. CDR3 sequence reads: CAWSVKQGARKLFF. The CDR3 nucleotides are TGTGCCTGGAGTGTAAAGCAGGGGGCCCGAAAACTGTTTTTT.

The CDR3 sequence is CASKTAGGETQYF. Written as DNA, the CDR3 is TGTGCCAGCAAAACAGCGGGAGGAGAGACCCAGTACTTC. The V and J genes are TRBV2 and TRBJ2-5; 9 bases line up with TRBD2. The CDR3 is 13 amino acids. Germline CDR1 reads SNHLY; CDR2 reads FYNNEI. V gave up 7 bases and J gave up 4 bases; unmatched junction bases: 4.

This clone has a single count. The V and J genes are TRBV5-1 and TRBJ2-1; 8 nucleotides match TRBD1. Germline V gene sequence: CDR1 SGHRS, CDR2 YFSETQ. The junction had 11 bases not matched to a gene; V was cut back by 9 bases and J by 9 bases. The CDR3 loop spans 13 amino acids. DNA for the CDR3: TGCGCCATCAAACAGGGGGTGAGTGGTGAGCAGTTCTTC. It is translated as CAIKQGVSGEQFF.

The chain joins TRBV6-6 to TRBJ1-2; D call uncertain. The CDR3 is made up of 12 amino acids. With 5 bases removed from V and 3 bases from J, the gap between germline ends came to 7 bases. The germline V gene encodes CDR1 MNHNY and CDR2 SVGAGI (reference sequence). The CDR3 protein is CASSPRYYGYTF. Here the CDR3 DNA reads TGTGCCAGCAGTCCCAGATACTATGGCTACACCTTC.

J is TRBJ2-2 and V is TRBV5-8; 7 bases match TRBD1. The CDR3 is 13 amino acids. Germline-derived CDR1 and CDR2 are SGHTS and YDEGEE. J was trimmed by 8 bases and V by 4 bases; bases with no gene match: 5. This chain's CDR3 is CASSQDRVGELFF. CDR3 coding DNA: TGTGCCAGCAGCCAAGACAGGGTTGGGGAGCTGTTTTTT. Full variable domain (missing parts from reference TRBV5-8 and TRBJ2-2): EAGVTQSPTHLIKTRGQQATLRCSPISGHTSVYWYQQALGLGLQFLLWYDEGEERNRGNFPPRFSGRQFPNYSSELNVNALELEDSALYLCASSQDRVGELFFGEGSRLTVL.

The CDR3 loop is CASTRGDRTNTEAFF. The DNA of the CDR3 is TGCGCCAGCACCCGAGGGGACAGGACGAACACTGAAGCTTTCTTT. The V and J genes are TRBV5-1 and TRBJ1-1, with TRBD1 matching over 8 bases. In germline, CDR1 is SGHRS, CDR2 YFSETQ. The V and J ends lost 6 bases and 1 base, in that order; junction bases with no gene match: 8. The CDR3 sequence is 15 residues long.

The chain couples TRBV5-1 to TRBJ2-4; TRBD2 agrees at 9 bases. Germline assignment: CDR1 SGHRS and CDR2 YFSETQ. With V trimmed by 2 bases and J by 0 bases, 3 bases remained unmatched. CDR3 size: 16 residues. The DNA for the CDR3 is TGCGCCAGCAGCTTTCTAGCGGGGTTAGCCAAAAACATTCAGTACTTC. It is translated as CASSFLAGLAKNIQYF.

The chain has TRBV5-1 and TRBJ2-5; 9 nucleotides agree with TRBD2. From germline, CDR1 is SGHRS and CDR2 YFSETQ. V dropped 5 bases and J dropped 0; count of bases not matched to a gene: 5. This CDR3 comprises 15 residues. The CDR3 DNA follows: TGCGCCAGCAGGCAGAGCGGGAGGTACCAAGAGACCCAGTACTTC. The encoded protein is CASRQSGRYQETQYF.

The chain links TRBV6-6 to TRBJ2-5; D is ambiguous. The V end was cut by 3 bases, the J end by 5 bases, with 10 bases between. CDR1 is MNHNY, CDR2 SVGAGI, per germline (reference sequence). There are 13 residues in the CDR3. Here the CDR3 DNA reads TGTGCCAGCAGTTATAGAGCCTCGGAGACCCAGTACTTC. Translating it yields CASSYRASETQYF.

The V call is TRBV2, the J call TRBJ2-7; no definite D call. The V and J ends lost 4 bases and 6 bases respectively, with 13 bases between them. The CDR3 loop spans 13 amino acids. Per germline, CDR1 SNHLY and CDR2 FYNNEI. CDR3 in amino acids: CASSAPFIPEQYF. DNA for the CDR3: TGTGCCAGCAGTGCCCCCTTCATCCCCGAGCAGTACTTC.

The CDR3 reads CASSSGHGKETQYF. Here the CDR3 DNA reads TGCGCCAGCAGCTCGGGACATGGAAAAGAGACCCAGTACTTC. The J gene is TRBJ2-5, the V gene TRBV5-1, with D possibly being TRBD1 (6 bases). Between the trimmed V and J ends, which lost 3 bases and 3 bases, there was a span of 12 bases. Germline V gene lookup returns CDR1 SGHRS and CDR2 YFSETQ. CDR3 length equals 14 residues.